These T cell receptor beta chains were read from a single sample in a study of blood T cell repertoires in COVID-19. This table comes from immunoSEQ multiplex PCR, and its TCRdb copy is limited to in-frame clones, with some not included. Of about 200,000 clones listed, approximately 92% are singletons. The sample was PBMCs or T cells enriched from blood (not recorded which). These receptors came from a woman aged 40-49 years with acute COVID-19. The CDR3 runs from the conserved cysteine through the conserved F or W.

J gene: TRBJ2-3; V gene: TRBV27; CDR3 protein: CASSDLLAGGPDTQYF
J gene: TRBJ2-3; V gene: TRBV7-9; CDR3 protein: CASSLEAAPTDTQYF
J gene: TRBJ2-2; V gene: TRBV7-3; CDR3 protein: CASSLGGVNTGELFF
J gene: TRBJ1-2; V gene: TRBV3-1/TRBV3-2; CDR3 protein: CASSRGEGRGYGYTF
J gene: TRBJ2-3; V gene: TRBV7-2; CDR3 protein: CASRWTAGAIDTQYF
J gene: TRBJ2-4; V gene: TRBV18; CDR3 protein: CASSPIQGMNIQYF
J gene: TRBJ1-2; V gene: TRBV29-1; CDR3 protein: CSVDQGPYGYTF
J gene: TRBJ1-4; V gene: TRBV30; CDR3 protein: CAFKTGANEKLFF
J gene: TRBJ2-5; V gene: TRBV7-9; CDR3 protein: CASSPGQMEQTQYF
J gene: TRBJ1-2; V gene: TRBV12-3/TRBV12-4; CDR3 protein: CASSPQGYGYTF
J gene: TRBJ2-3; V gene: TRBV6-5; CDR3 protein: CASSSAGGGTDTQYF
J gene: TRBJ2-3; V gene: TRBV3-1/TRBV3-2; CDR3 protein: CASSQAGGPTDTQYF
J gene: TRBJ2-2; V gene: TRBV19; CDR3 protein: CASSIPGQNTGELFF
J gene: TRBJ1-6; V gene: TRBV19; CDR3 protein: CASSTTGDNSPLHF
J gene: TRBJ1-6; V gene: TRBV5-6; CDR3 protein: CASSGRVGNSPLHF
J gene: TRBJ2-3; V gene: TRBV9; CDR3 protein: CASSVGYDRNTQYF
J gene: TRBJ2-3; V gene: TRBV5-1; CDR3 protein: CASSFGRGGRTDTQYF
J gene: TRBJ2-2; V gene: TRBV27; CDR3 protein: CASSLSLAGGPRTGELFF
J gene: TRBJ1-6; V gene: TRBV12-5; CDR3 protein: CASGSGTANSPLHF
J gene: TRBJ1-2; V gene: TRBV14; CDR3 protein: CASSQGTGPYGYTF
J gene: TRBJ2-1; V gene: TRBV6-2/TRBV6-3; CDR3 protein: CASSYSAGTNYNEQFF
J gene: TRBJ1-1; V gene: TRBV28; CDR3 protein: CASSLSGLLEAFF
J gene: TRBJ1-4; V gene: TRBV28; CDR3 protein: CASSLAGSPRKLFF
J gene: TRBJ1-5; V gene: TRBV10-3; CDR3 protein: CAISETDRAPQHF
J gene: TRBJ2-7; V gene: TRBV6-1; CDR3 protein: CASSEYRGLNEQYF
J gene: TRBJ1-2; V gene: TRBV28; CDR3 protein: CASSLPGGGGYTF
J gene: TRBJ1-2; V gene: TRBV3-1/TRBV3-2; CDR3 protein: CASSQEGGLGYGYTF
J gene: TRBJ2-7; V gene: TRBV15; CDR3 protein: CATSSNRGYEQYF
J gene: TRBJ1-1; V gene: TRBV7-9; CDR3 protein: CASSPGTVEAFF
J gene: TRBJ2-2; V gene: TRBV10-3; CDR3 protein: CATLLERYGGTGELFF
J gene: TRBJ1-2; V gene: TRBV21-1; CDR3 protein: CASSNSQTGGADGYTF
J gene: TRBJ1-1; V gene: TRBV6-5; CDR3 protein: CASSPLRGGYTEAFF
J gene: TRBJ1-2; V gene: TRBV2; CDR3 protein: CASRTTGGYGYTF
J gene: TRBJ1-4; V gene: TRBV9; CDR3 protein: CASSAAGEKLFF
J gene: TRBJ1-5; V gene: TRBV5-5; CDR3 protein: CASSLGPGGSNQPQHF
J gene: TRBJ1-3; V gene: TRBV7-2; CDR3 protein: CASSLIQTGNTIYF
J gene: TRBJ2-4; V gene: TRBV5-1; CDR3 protein: CASSPVVRGAKNIQYF
J gene: TRBJ2-3; V gene: TRBV7-8; CDR3 protein: CASSLVGSLTDTQYF
J gene: TRBJ2-2; V gene: TRBV28; CDR3 protein: CASRRPTGLAGELFF
J gene: TRBJ2-7; V gene: TRBV4-3; CDR3 protein: CASSYGTSGRYEQYF
J gene: TRBJ2-3; V gene: TRBV10-3; CDR3 protein: CAISGGTGASDTQYF
J gene: TRBJ2-1; V gene: TRBV30; CDR3 protein: CAWNRDSPTNEQFF
J gene: TRBJ1-3; V gene: TRBV27; CDR3 protein: CASSPREGSGNTIYF
J gene: TRBJ1-3; V gene: TRBV4-1; CDR3 protein: CASSQDGPGQGFGANTIYF
J gene: TRBJ1-6; V gene: TRBV15; CDR3 protein: CATSRDQRTLRHYYNSPLHF
J gene: TRBJ2-5; V gene: TRBV3-1/TRBV3-2; CDR3 protein: CASSPLDRGVAKETQYF
J gene: TRBJ2-7; V gene: TRBV5-1; CDR3 protein: CASSLGQGSSYEQYF
J gene: TRBJ2-5; V gene: TRBV7-3; CDR3 protein: CASSFSGRGETQYF
J gene: TRBJ2-7; V gene: TRBV13; CDR3 protein: CASSWVGGKNYYEQYF
J gene: TRBJ2-5; V gene: TRBV9; CDR3 protein: CASSGLAGAETQYF
J gene: TRBJ1-6; V gene: TRBV5-8; CDR3 protein: CASSLARGAPLHF
J gene: TRBJ2-1; V gene: TRBV3-1/TRBV3-2; CDR3 protein: CASSQEVTGDEQFF
J gene: TRBJ2-1; V gene: TRBV4-3; CDR3 protein: CASSPSGTEQFF